These T cell receptor beta chains were read from a single sample in a study of cytomegalovirus exposure and HLA in healthy donors. The table came from immunoSEQ multiplex PCR; TCRdb's copy has only in-frame clones and leaves some out. The sample includes around 150,000 clones, around 76% of them seen just once. The sample taken for sequencing was PBMCs. The origin of the receptors is a woman aged 40 to 50 in good health and CMV-seronegative. Each CDR3 is given with its conserved first and last residue. The order of the fields is J gene, clone size, D gene, V gene, CDR3 protein, CDR3 DNA. The D gene is left open where the match is weak. Size is omitted from some rows. Given values are once, few, many or a class for expanded clones.

>TRBJ2-5|-|-|TRBV29-1
CSVYNTGKQETQYF
TGCAGCGTTTATAACACAGGGAAACAAGAGACCCAGTACTTC
>TRBJ2-7|-|-|TRBV4-2
CASSQVGGSSYEQYF
TGTGCCAGCAGCCAAGTCGGGGGAAGCTCCTACGAGCAGTACTTC
>TRBJ1-2|-|TRBD1|TRBV6-6
CASSRQGEVGNYGYTF
TGTGCCAGCAGTCGACAGGGGGAAGTGGGTAACTATGGCTACACCTTC
>TRBJ1-5|-|-|TRBV19
CASSIRQNSNQPQHF
TGTGCCAGTAGTATTCGACAGAATAGCAATCAGCCCCAGCATTTT
>TRBJ1-5|-|-|TRBV6-1
CASILRVGNNQPQHF
TGTGCCAGCATCCTCAGGGTAGGTAACAATCAGCCCCAGCATTTT
>TRBJ2-1|-|TRBD2|TRBV2
CASNEREYNEQFF
TGTGCCAGCAACGAGCGGGAGTACAATGAGCAGTTCTTC
>TRBJ1-5|-|-|TRBV6-6
CASSSHLSNQPQHF
TGTGCCAGCAGTTCCCATTTGAGCAATCAGCCCCAGCATTTT
>TRBJ2-7|-|-|TRBV29-1
CSVGRNGYEQYF
TGCAGCGTTGGGAGGAACGGCTACGAGCAGTACTTC
>TRBJ2-7|-|-|TRBV19
CASSIADRYEQYF
TGTGCCAGTAGTATAGCCGACAGATACGAGCAGTACTTC
>TRBJ2-7|-|TRBD1|TRBV11-2
CASSLGRTGGNEQYF
TGTGCCAGCAGCTTAGGGAGGACAGGGGGTAACGAGCAGTACTTC
>TRBJ2-4|-|-|TRBV30
CAWRAKQGTKNIQYF
TGTGCCTGGAGGGCTAAACAGGGTACCAAAAACATTCAGTACTTC
>TRBJ2-1|-|TRBD2|TRBV7-6
CASSLGGTSGYNEQFF
TGTGCCAGCAGCTTAGGCGGGACTAGCGGGTACAATGAGCAGTTCTTC
>TRBJ1-2|-|-|TRBV28
CASSTGQGYGYTF
TGTGCCAGCAGTACAGGGCAGGGGTATGGCTACACCTTC
>TRBJ1-6|-|TRBD1|TRBV6-1
CASSGQGAYNSPLHF
TGTGCCAGCAGTGGACAGGGGGCATATAATTCACCCCTCCACTTT
>TRBJ1-5|-|TRBD1|TRBV6-4
CASSDSRSRQGRSNQPQHF
TGTGCCAGCAGTGACAGTCGGTCACGACAGGGCCGGAGCAATCAGCCCCAGCATTTT
>TRBJ1-4|-|TRBD1|TRBV4-1
CASSQDFGTGDEKLFF
TGCGCCAGCAGCCAAGACTTCGGGACAGGGGATGAAAAACTGTTTTTT
>TRBJ2-7|-|-|TRBV11-2
CASSPREGATYEQYF
TGTGCCAGCAGCCCCCGGGAGGGGGCTACCTACGAGCAGTACTTC
>TRBJ1-1|few|TRBD1|TRBV6-5
CASSYDRETFF
TGTGCCAGCAGCTATGACAGGGAGACTTTCTTT
>TRBJ1-2|-|-|TRBV5-5
CASSLGVGLPYGYTF
TGTGCCAGCAGCTTGGGAGTTGGACTTCCCTATGGCTACACCTTC
>TRBJ1-2|-|-|TRBV2
CASSDDRHYGYTF
TGTGCCAGCAGTGATGACAGGCACTATGGCTACACCTTC
>TRBJ1-2|-|-|TRBV6-5
CASSYSGGDGYTF
TGTGCCAGCAGTTACTCGGGGGGTGACGGCTACACCTTC
>TRBJ2-7|-|-|TRBV15
CATSRDSAAAYEQYF
TGTGCCACCAGCAGAGATTCTGCGGCCGCTTACGAGCAGTACTTC
>TRBJ1-1|-|-|TRBV27
CASGSMNTEAFF
TGTGCCAGCGGTTCCATGAACACTGAAGCTTTCTTT
>TRBJ2-3|-|-|TRBV5-1
CASSLPSPTDTQYF
TGCGCCAGCAGCTTGCCCTCCCCCACAGATACGCAGTATTTT
>TRBJ2-5|-|TRBD2|TRBV11-3
CASSLGSGRGEAQYF
TGTGCCAGCAGCTTAGGGAGCGGGAGGGGGGAGGCCCAGTACTTC
>TRBJ1-2|-|-|TRBV13
CASSSTGSDYGYTF
TGTGCCAGCAGCTCAACAGGGAGTGACTATGGCTACACCTTC
>TRBJ2-1|-|TRBD2|TRBV5-6
CASSYSGLAGNEQFF
TGTGCCAGCAGCTACTCAGGACTAGCGGGTAATGAGCAGTTCTTC
>TRBJ2-7|-|-|TRBV7-8
CASSLSISGGTASSEQYF
TGTGCCAGCAGCTTAAGTATCAGTGGAGGGACAGCGTCAAGCGAGCAGTACTTC
>TRBJ1-1|-|-|TRBV11-2
CASSPTTRANTEAFF
TGTGCCAGCAGCCCCACGACCAGGGCGAACACTGAAGCTTTCTTT
>TRBJ1-1|-|-|TRBV27
CASSPQGSTEAFF
TGTGCCAGCTCCCCGCAGGGGTCCACTGAAGCTTTCTTT
>TRBJ1-2|-|-|TRBV30
CAWSENYGYTF
TGTGCCTGGAGCGAGAACTATGGCTACACCTTC
>TRBJ2-3|once|-|TRBV9
CASSVLASTDTQYF
TGTGCCAGCAGCGTCTTAGCGAGCACAGATACGCAGTATTTT
>TRBJ2-2|-|-|TRBV6-5
CASSPPFQGGELFF
TGTGCCAGCAGTCCCCCGTTCCAGGGGGGGGAGCTGTTTTTT
>TRBJ2-2|-|TRBD2|TRBV7-2
CASSKGLAGRKYTGELFF
TGTGCCAGCAGCAAGGGACTAGCGGGGAGGAAGTACACCGGGGAGCTGTTTTTT
>TRBJ2-7|-|TRBD1|TRBV9
CASSRGQGYEQYF
TGTGCCAGCAGCCGTGGACAGGGATACGAGCAGTACTTC
>TRBJ2-3|-|TRBD1|TRBV29-1
CSVEPGGRDTQYF
TGCAGCGTTGAGCCAGGGGGCAGAGATACGCAGTATTTT
>TRBJ1-4|-|TRBD1|TRBV6-6
CASSSTGTNEKLFF
TGTGCCAGCAGCTCGACAGGGACTAATGAAAAACTGTTTTTT
>TRBJ2-3|-|TRBD2|TRBV11-3
CASSLDLTSGLSTDTQYF
TGTGCCAGCAGCTTAGATCTCACTAGCGGGCTTAGCACAGATACGCAGTATTTT
>TRBJ2-1|-|-|TRBV6-1
CASSTDIYNEQFF
TGTGCCAGCAGTACGGACATTTACAATGAGCAGTTCTTC
>TRBJ2-7|-|-|TRBV6-5
CASSPLGSGEQYF
TGTGCCAGCAGTCCTCTTGGGAGCGGCGAGCAGTACTTC
>TRBJ1-2|-|TRBD1|TRBV6-6
CASRDGQGVRGYTF
TGTGCCAGCAGAGACGGACAGGGAGTTCGGGGCTACACCTTC
>TRBJ1-1|-|-|TRBV11-2
CASSPTGTEAFF
TGTGCCAGCAGCCCCACGGGCACTGAAGCTTTCTTT
>TRBJ1-1|once|-|TRBV30
CAQIRGDPNTEAFF
TGTGCCCAGATACGGGGAGACCCGAACACTGAAGCTTTCTTT
>TRBJ1-4|-|TRBD1|TRBV6-1
CASSDEGQGNEKLFF
TGTGCCAGCAGTGACGAGGGACAGGGGAATGAAAAACTGTTTTTT
>TRBJ2-5|few|-|TRBV29-1
CSARGGGETQYF
TGCAGCGCCAGGGGAGGGGGGGAGACCCAGTACTTC
>TRBJ2-7|once|TRBD2|TRBV27
CASSPQLLAVYEQYF
TGTGCCAGCAGTCCCCAATTACTAGCGGTCTACGAGCAGTACTTC
>TRBJ2-5|-|-|TRBV4-1
CASSQDLGARETQYF
TGCGCCAGCAGCCAAGATCTGGGGGCTCGGGAGACCCAGTACTTC
>TRBJ1-1|-|-|TRBV7-8
CASSLQAPNTEAFF
TGTGCCAGCAGCTTACAGGCCCCGAACACTGAAGCTTTCTTT
>TRBJ2-5|-|TRBD1|TRBV5-1
CASSSPGQPGETQYF
TGCGCCAGCAGCTCCCCGGGACAGCCGGGCGAGACCCAGTACTTC
>TRBJ1-4|-|-|TRBV10-3
CATDSDGISGGGHEKLFF
TGTGCCACCGACTCGGACGGTATATCGGGTGGAGGGCATGAAAAACTGTTTTTT
>TRBJ1-1|-|-|TRBV25-1
CASSGLQGPEAFF
TGTGCCAGCAGTGGATTACAGGGCCCTGAAGCTTTCTTT
>TRBJ1-2|-|TRBD1|TRBV19
CASSMTGANNYGYTF
TGTGCCAGTAGCATGACAGGGGCCAATAACTATGGCTACACCTTC
>TRBJ2-5|-|-|TRBV5-1
CASSWRGQETQYF
TGCGCCAGCAGCTGGCGGGGCCAAGAGACCCAGTACTTC
>TRBJ2-1|-|TRBD1|TRBV6-1
CASSEIDRGNEQFF
TGTGCCAGCAGTGAAATAGACAGGGGCAATGAGCAGTTCTTC